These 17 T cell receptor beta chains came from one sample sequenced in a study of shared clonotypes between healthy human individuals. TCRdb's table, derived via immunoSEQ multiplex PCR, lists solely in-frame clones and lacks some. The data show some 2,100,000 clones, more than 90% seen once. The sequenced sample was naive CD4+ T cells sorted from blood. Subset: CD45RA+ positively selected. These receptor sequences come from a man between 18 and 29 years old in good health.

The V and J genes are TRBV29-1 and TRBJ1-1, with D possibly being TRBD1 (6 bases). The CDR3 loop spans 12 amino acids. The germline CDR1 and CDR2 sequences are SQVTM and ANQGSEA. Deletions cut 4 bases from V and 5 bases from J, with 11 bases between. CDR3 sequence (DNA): TGCAGCGTTGGAGGACAGAGAACTGAAGCTTTCTTT. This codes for CSVGGQRTEAFF.

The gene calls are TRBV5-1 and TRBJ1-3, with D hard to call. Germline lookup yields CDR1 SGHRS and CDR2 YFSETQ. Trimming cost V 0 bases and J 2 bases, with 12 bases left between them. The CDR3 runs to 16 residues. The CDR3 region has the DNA TGCGCCAGCAGCTTGGACGGGCAGATGACTGGAAACACCATATATTTT. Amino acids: CASSLDGQMTGNTIYF.

The CDR3 sequence is CASSPPGLPNTEAFF. Here the CDR3 DNA reads TGTGCCAGCTCACCACCGGGATTGCCAAACACTGAAGCTTTCTTT. The rearrangement joins TRBV18 to TRBJ1-1; D is ambiguous. Looked up from germline, CDR1 is KGHSH and CDR2 is LQKENI. The CDR3 extends over 15 amino acids. The V and J ends lost 0 bases and 2 bases respectively, with 10 bases between them. The full variable domain, completed using reference TRBV18 and TRBJ1-1, is NAGVMQNPRHLVRRRGQEARLRCSPMKGHSHVYWYRQLPEEGLKFMVYLQKENIIDESGMPKERFSAEFPKEGPSILRIQQVVRGDSAAYFCASSPPGLPNTEAFFGQGTRLTVV.

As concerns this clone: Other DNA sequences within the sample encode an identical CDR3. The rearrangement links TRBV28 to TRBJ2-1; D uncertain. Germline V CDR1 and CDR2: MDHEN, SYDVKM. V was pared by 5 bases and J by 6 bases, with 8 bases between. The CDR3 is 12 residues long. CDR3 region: CASSSRSNEQFF. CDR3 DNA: TGTGCCAGCAGTAGTCGGTCCAATGAGCAGTTCTTC.

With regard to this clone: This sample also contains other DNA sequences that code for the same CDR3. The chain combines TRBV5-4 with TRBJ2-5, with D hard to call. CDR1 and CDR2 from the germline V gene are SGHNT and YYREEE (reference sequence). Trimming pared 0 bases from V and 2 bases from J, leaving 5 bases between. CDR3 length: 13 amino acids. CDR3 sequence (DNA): TGTGCCAGCAGCTTGGTGGGACAAGAGACCCAGTACTTC. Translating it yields CASSLVGQETQYF.

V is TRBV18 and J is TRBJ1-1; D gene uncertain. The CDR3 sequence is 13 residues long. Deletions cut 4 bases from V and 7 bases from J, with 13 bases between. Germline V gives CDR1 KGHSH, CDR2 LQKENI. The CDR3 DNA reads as TGTGCCAGCTCACATACTGGTGGTTTTGAAGCTTTCTTT. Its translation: CASSHTGGFEAFF.

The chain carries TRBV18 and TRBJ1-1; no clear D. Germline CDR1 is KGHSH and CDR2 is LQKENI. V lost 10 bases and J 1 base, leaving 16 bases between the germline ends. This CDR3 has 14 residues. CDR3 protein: CATRQIRGNTEAFF. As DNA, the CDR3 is TGTGCCACCAGACAAATCCGGGGGAACACTGAAGCTTTCTTT.

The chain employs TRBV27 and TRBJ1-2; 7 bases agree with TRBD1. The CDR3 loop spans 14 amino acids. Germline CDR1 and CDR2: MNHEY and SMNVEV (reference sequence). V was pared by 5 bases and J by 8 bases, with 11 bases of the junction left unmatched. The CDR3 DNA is TGTGCCAGCAGTGCGGGACAGTGGGGACGGGGCTACACCTTC. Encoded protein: CASSAGQWGRGYTF.

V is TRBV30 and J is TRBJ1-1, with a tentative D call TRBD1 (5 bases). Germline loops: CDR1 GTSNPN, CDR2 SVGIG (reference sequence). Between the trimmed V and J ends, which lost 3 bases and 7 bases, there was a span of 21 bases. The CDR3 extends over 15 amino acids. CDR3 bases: TGTGCCTGGAGGACGGGGGGGGACCCTTCTCTTGAAGCTTTCTTT. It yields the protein CAWRTGGDPSLEAFF.

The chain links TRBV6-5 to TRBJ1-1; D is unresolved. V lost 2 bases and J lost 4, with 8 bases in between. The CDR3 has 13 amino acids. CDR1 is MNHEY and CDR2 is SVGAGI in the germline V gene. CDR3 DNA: TGTGCCAGCAGTTACGTGTTGGGCACTGAAGCTTTCTTT. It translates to CASSYVLGTEAFF.

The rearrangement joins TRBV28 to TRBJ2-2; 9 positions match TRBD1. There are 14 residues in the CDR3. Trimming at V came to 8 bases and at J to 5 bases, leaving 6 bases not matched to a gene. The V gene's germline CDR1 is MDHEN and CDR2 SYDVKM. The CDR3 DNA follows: TGTGCCAGCGCGAGGGACAGGGCGACCGGGGAGCTGTTTTTT. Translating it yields CASARDRATGELFF.

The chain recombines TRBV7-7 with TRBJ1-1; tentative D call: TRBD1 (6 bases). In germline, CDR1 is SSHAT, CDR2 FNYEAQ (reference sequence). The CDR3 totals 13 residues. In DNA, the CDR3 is TGTGCTAGCTCCTCAGGGGAATACTTTGAAGCTTTCTTT. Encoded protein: CASSSGEYFEAFF.

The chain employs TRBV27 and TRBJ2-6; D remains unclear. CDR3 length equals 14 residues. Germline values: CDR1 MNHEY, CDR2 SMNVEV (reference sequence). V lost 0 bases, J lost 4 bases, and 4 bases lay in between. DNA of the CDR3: TGTGCCAGCAGTTTATCTCTGGGGGCCAACGTCCTGACTTTC. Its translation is CASSLSLGANVLTF.

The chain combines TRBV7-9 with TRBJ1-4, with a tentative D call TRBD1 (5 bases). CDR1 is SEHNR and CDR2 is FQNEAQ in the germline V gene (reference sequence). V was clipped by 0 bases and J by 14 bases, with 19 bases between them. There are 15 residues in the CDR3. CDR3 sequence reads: CASSLALGSRRGLFF. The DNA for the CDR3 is TGTGCCAGCAGCTTAGCCTTAGGCAGCCGAAGGGGCCTGTTTTTT.

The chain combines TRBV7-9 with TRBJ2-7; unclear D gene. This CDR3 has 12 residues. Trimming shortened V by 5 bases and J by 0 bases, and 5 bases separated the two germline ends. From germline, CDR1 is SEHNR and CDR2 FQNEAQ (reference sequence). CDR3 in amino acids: CASSPLSYEQYF. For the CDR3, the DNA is TGTGCCAGCAGCCCCCTCTCCTACGAGCAGTACTTC.

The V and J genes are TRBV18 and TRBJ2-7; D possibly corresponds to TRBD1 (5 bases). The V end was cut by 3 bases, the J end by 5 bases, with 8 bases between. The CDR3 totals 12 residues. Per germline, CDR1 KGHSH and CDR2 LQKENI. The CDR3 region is CASSPTEDEQYF. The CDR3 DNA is TGTGCCAGCTCACCGACAGAGGACGAGCAGTACTTC. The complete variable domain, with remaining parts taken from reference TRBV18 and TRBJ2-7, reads NAGVMQNPRHLVRRRGQEARLRCSPMKGHSHVYWYRQLPEEGLKFMVYLQKENIIDESGMPKERFSAEFPKEGPSILRIQQVVRGDSAAYFCASSPTEDEQYFGPGTRLTVT.

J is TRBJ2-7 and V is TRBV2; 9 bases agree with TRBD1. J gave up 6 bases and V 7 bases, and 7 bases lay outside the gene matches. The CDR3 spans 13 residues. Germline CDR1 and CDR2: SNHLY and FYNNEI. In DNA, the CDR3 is TGTGCCAGCACCGGGACAGGGCATGTCGAGCAGTACTTC. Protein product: CASTGTGHVEQYF.